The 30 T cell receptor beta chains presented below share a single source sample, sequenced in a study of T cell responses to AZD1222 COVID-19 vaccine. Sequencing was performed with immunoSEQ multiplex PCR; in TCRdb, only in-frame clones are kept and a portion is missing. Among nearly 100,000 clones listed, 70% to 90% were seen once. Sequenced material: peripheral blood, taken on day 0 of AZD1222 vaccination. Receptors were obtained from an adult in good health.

The CDR3: CASSGGLNTEAFF. In nucleotides, the CDR3 is TGTGCCAGCTCAGGGGGCCTGAACACTGAAGCTTTCTTT. The chain is built from TRBV18 and TRBJ1-1; D may be TRBD1 (6 bases). Germline loops: CDR1 KGHSH, CDR2 LQKENI. This CDR3 has 13 amino acids. Trimming stripped 5 bases from V and 0 bases from J, with 7 bases between.

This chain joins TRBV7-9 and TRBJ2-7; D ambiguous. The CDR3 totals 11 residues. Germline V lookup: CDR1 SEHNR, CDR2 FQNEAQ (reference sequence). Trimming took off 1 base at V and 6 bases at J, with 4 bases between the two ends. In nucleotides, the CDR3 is TGTGCCAGCAGCTTAGGCGTCGAGCAGTACTTC. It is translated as CASSLGVEQYF. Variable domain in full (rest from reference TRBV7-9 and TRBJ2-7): DTGVSQNPRHKITKRGQNVTFRCDPISEHNRLYWYRQTLGQGPEFLTYFQNEAQLEKSRLLSDRFSAERPKGSFSTLEIQRTEQGDSAMYLCASSLGVEQYFGPGTRLTVT.

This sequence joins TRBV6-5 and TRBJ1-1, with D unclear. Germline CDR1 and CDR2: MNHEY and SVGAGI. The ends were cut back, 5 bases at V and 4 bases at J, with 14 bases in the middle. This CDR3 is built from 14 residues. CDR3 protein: CASSPRTVPTEAFF. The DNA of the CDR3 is TGTGCCAGCAGTCCGCGGACCGTTCCCACTGAAGCTTTCTTT.

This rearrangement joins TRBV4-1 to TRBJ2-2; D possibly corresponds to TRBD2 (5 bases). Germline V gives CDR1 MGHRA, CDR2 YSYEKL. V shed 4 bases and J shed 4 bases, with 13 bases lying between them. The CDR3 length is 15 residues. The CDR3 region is CASSPRAQITGELFF. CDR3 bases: TGCGCCAGCAGCCCGAGGGCTCAAATCACCGGGGAGCTGTTTTTT.

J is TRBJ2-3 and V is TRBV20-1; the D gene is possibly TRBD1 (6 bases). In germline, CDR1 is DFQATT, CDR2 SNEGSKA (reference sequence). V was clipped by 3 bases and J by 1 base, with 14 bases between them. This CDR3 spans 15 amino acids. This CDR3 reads CSASGGSSGTDTQYF. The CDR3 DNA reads TGCAGTGCTAGTGGGGGCTCCAGCGGCACAGATACGCAGTATTTT.

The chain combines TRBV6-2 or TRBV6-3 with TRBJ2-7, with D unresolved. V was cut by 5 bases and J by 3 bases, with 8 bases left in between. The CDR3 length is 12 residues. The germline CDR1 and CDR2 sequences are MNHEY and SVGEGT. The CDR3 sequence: CASSRGFYEQYF. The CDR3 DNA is TGTGCCAGCAGTCGCGGATTCTACGAGCAGTACTTC.

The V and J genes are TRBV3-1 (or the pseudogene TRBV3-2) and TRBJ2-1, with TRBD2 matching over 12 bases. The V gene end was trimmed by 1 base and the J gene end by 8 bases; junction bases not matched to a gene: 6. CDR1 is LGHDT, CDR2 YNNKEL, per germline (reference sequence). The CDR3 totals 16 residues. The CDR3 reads CASSQGPSGGAYEQFF. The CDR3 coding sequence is TGTGCCAGCAGCCAAGGACCTAGCGGGGGGGCCTATGAGCAGTTCTTC.

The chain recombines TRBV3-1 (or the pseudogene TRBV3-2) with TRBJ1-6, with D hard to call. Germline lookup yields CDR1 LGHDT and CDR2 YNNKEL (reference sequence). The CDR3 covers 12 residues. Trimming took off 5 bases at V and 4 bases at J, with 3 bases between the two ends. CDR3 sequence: CASSSYNSPLHF. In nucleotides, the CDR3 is TGTGCCAGCAGCTCGTATAATTCACCCCTCCACTTT.

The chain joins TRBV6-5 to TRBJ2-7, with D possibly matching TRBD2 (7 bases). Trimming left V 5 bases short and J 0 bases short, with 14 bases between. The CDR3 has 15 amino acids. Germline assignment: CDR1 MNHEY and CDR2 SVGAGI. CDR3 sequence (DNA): TGTGCCAGCAGTCGGGGGGCCATAAGCTCCTACGAGCAGTACTTC. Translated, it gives CASSRGAISSYEQYF.

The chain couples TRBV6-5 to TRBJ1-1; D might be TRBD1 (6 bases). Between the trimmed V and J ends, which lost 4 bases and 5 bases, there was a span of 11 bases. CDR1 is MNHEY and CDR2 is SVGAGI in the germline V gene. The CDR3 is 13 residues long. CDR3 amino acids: CASSSNRVTEAFF. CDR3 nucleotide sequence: TGTGCCAGCAGTTCAAACAGGGTTACTGAAGCTTTCTTT.

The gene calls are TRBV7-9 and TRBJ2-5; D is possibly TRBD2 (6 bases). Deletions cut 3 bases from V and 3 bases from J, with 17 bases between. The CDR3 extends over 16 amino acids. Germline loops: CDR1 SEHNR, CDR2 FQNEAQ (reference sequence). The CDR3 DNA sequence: TGTGCCAGCAGCTTGGGCGGGGAGGCTGGCGAAGAGACCCAGTACTTC. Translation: CASSLGGEAGEETQYF.

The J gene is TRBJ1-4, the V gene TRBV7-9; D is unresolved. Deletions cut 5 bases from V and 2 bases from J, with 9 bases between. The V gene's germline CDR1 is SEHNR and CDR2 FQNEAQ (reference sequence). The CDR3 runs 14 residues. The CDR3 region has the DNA TGTGCCAGCAGCCAGGCCCCTACTAATGAAAAACTGTTTTTT. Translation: CASSQAPTNEKLFF.

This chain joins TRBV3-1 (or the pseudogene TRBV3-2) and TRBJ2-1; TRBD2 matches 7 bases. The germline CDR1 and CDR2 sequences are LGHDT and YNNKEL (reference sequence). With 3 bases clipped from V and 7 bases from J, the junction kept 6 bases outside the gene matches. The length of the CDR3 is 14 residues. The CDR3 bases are TGTGCCAGCAGCCAGAGACTAGCAACGAATGAGCAGTTCTTC. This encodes CASSQRLATNEQFF.

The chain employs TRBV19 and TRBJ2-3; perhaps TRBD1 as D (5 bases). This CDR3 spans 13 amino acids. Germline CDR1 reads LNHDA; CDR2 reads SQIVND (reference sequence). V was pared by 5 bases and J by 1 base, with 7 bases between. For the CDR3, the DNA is TGTGCCAGTAGTCCACAGGGCACAGATACGCAGTATTTT. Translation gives CASSPQGTDTQYF.

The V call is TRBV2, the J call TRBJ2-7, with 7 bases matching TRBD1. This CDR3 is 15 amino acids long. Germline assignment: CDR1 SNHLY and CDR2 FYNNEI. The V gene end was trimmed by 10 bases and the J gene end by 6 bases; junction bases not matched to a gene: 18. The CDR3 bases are TGTGCCACCCGAACTCAGATGACAGGGTGGGGCGAGCAGTACTTC. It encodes CATRTQMTGWGEQYF. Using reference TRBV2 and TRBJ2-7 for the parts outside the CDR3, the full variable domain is EPEVTQTPSHQVTQMGQEVILRCVPISNHLYFYWYRQILGQKVEFLVSFYNNEISEKSEIFDDQFSVERPDGSNFTLKIRSTKLEDSAMYFCATRTQMTGWGEQYFGPGTRLTVT.

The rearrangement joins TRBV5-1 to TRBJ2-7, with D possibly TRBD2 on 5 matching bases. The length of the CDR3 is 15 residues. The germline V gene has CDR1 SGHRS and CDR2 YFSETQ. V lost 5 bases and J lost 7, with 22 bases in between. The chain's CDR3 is CASSPAGNPNWEQYF. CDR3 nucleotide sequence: TGCGCCAGCAGTCCCGCCGGGAACCCCAATTGGGAGCAGTACTTC.

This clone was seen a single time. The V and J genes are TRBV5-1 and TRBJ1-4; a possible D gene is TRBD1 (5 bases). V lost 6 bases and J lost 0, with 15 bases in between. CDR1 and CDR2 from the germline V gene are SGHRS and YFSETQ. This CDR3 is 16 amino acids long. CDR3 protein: CASMEVGDATNEKLFF. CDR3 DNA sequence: TGCGCCAGCATGGAGGTAGGGGACGCAACTAATGAAAAACTGTTTTTT.

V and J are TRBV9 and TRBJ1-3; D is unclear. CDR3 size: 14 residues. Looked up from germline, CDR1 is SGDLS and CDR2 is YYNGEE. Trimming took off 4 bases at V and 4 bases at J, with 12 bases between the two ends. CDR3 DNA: TGTGCCAGCAGCCCCCAGCCCGGCGGAAACACCATATATTTT. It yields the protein CASSPQPGGNTIYF. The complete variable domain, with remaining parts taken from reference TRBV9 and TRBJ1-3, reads DSGVTQTPKHLITATGQRVTLRCSPRSGDLSVYWYQQSLDQGLQFLIQYYNGEERAKGNILERFSAQQFPDLHSELNLSSLELGDSALYFCASSPQPGGNTIYFGEGSWLTVV.

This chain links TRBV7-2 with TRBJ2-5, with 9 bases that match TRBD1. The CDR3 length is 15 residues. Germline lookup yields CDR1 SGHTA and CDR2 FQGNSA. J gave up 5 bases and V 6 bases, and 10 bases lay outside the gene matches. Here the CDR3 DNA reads TGTGCCAGCAGGGCCGGGACAGGGATCACGGAGACCCAGTACTTC. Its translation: CASRAGTGITETQYF.

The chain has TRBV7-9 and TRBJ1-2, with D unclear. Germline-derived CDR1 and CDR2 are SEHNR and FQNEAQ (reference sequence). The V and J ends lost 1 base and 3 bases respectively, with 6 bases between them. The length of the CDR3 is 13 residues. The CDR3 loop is CASSLVVDYGYTF. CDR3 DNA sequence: TGTGCCAGCAGCTTAGTCGTCGACTATGGCTACACCTTC. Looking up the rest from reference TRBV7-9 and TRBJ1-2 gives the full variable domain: DTGVSQNPRHKITKRGQNVTFRCDPISEHNRLYWYRQTLGQGPEFLTYFQNEAQLEKSRLLSDRFSAERPKGSFSTLEIQRTEQGDSAMYLCASSLVVDYGYTFGSGTRLTVV.

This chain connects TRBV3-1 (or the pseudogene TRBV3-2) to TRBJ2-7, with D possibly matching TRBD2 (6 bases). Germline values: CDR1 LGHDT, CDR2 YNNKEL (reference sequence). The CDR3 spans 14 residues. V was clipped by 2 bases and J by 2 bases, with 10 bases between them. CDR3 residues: CASSQTRRAYEQYF. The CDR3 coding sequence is TGTGCCAGCAGCCAAACAAGGAGGGCCTACGAGCAGTACTTC.

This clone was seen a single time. CDR3: CASSLGGTGGTEAFF. The CDR3 DNA is TGTGCCAGCAGCTTAGGGGGGACAGGAGGGACTGAAGCTTTCTTT. The gene calls are TRBV7-9 and TRBJ1-1; TRBD1 matches 8 bases. V lost 1 base, J lost 5 bases, and 6 bases stayed unmatched. The CDR3 covers 15 residues. CDR1 and CDR2 from the germline V gene are SEHNR and FQNEAQ (reference sequence).

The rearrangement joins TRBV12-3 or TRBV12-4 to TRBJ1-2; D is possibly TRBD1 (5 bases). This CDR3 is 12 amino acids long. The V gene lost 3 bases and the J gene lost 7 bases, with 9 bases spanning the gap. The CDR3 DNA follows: TGTGCCAGCAGTTTGATGGGGACTGGCTACACCTTC. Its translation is CASSLMGTGYTF.

CDR3 sequence (DNA): TGTGCCAGCAGTCCTCGGACAATTGGCTATGGCTACACCTTC. Translating it yields CASSPRTIGYGYTF. The V and J genes are TRBV6-5 and TRBJ1-2, with D perhaps matching TRBD1 (5 bases). Germline V gene sequence: CDR1 MNHEY, CDR2 SVGAGI. Trimming stripped 5 bases from V and 4 bases from J, with 14 bases between. The CDR3 is 14 residues long.

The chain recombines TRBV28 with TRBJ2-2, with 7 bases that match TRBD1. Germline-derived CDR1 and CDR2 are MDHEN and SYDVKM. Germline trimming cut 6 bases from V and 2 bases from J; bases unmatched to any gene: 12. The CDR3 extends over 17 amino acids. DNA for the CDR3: TGTGCCAGCAGCTTTTTGTGGGGGACAGATAACACCGGGGAGCTGTTTTTT. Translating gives CASSFLWGTDNTGELFF.

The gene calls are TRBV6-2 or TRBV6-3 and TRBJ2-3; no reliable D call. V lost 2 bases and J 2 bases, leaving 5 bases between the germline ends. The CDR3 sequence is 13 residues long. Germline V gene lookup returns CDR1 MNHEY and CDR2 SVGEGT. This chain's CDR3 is CASSYRNTDTQYF. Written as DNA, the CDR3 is TGTGCCAGCAGTTACAGGAACACAGATACGCAGTATTTT.

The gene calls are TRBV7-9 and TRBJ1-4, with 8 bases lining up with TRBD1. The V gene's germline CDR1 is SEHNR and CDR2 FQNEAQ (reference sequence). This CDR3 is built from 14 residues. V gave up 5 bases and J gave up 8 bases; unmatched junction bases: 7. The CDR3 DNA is TGTGCCAGCAGCGGCAGGGGGCTAGAAGAAAAACTGTTTTTT. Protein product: CASSGRGLEEKLFF.

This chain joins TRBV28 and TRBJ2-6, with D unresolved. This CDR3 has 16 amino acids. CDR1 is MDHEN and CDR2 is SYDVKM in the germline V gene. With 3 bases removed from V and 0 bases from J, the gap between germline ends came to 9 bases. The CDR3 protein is CASSFLRRSGANVLTF. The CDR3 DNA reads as TGTGCCAGCAGTTTCCTGCGGCGCTCTGGGGCCAACGTCCTGACTTTC. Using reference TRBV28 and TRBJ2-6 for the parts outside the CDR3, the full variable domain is DVKVTQSSRYLVKRTGEKVFLECVQDMDHENMFWYRQDPGLGLRLIYFSYDVKMKEKGDIPEGYSVSREKKERFSLILESASTNQTSMYLCASSFLRRSGANVLTFGAGSRLTVL.

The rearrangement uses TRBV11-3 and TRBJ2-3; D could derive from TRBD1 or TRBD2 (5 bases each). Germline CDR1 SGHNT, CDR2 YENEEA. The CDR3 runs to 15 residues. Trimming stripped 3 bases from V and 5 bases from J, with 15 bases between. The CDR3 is CASSFITGGKDTQYF. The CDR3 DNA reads TGTGCCAGCAGCTTTATTACAGGAGGAAAAGATACGCAGTATTTT.

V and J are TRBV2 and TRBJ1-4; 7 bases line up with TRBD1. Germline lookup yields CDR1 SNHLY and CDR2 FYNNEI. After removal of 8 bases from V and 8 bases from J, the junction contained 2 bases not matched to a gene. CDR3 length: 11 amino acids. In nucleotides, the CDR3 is TGTGCCAGCGTGACAGGGGAAAAACTGTTTTTT. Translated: CASVTGEKLFF.